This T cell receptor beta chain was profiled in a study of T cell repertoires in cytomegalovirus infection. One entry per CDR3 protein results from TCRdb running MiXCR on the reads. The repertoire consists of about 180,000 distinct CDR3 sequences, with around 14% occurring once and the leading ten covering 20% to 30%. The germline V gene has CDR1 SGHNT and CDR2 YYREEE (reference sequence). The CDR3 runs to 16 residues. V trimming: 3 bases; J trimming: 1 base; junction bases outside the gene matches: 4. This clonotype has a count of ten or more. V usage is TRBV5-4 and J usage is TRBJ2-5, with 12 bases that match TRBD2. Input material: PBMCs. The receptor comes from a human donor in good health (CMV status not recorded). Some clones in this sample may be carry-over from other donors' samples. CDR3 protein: CASSYPSGRAQETQYF. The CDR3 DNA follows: TGTGCCAGCAGCTACCCTAGCGGGAGGGCCCAAGAGACCCAGTACTTC.